The entry below gives a single T cell receptor beta chain sequence along with its context. The individuals who served as donors were healthy Caucasians living in Russia, aged roughly 6 to 90. Combining a sample-barcoded 5' primer with a J-beta primer mix, a second PCR ran for roughly 6 to 12 cycles. There were at least 3 million CDR3-containing paired-end reads obtained from each sample. TCRdb used MiXCR to reprocess the 5' RACE reads, holding one entry per CDR3 protein. The table lists around 1.5 million distinct CDR3 sequences, 45% to 70% of them singletons. The sample comes from a study of blood T cells in healthy people across ages. Germline V gives CDR1 SGHVS, CDR2 FQNEAQ. Trimming stripped 5 bases from V and 5 bases from J, with 18 bases between. The CDR3 is 15 amino acids.

The chain employs TRBV7-8 and TRBJ1-1; possible D gene TRBD1, 5 bases. Source material: blood. This clonotype originated in a man between 18 and 29 years old in good health. The CDR3 protein is CASSRTGSKGTEAFF. In DNA, the CDR3 is TGTGCCAGCAGCAGAACAGGTTCGAAAGGGACTGAAGCTTTCTTT.